The rows below give T cell receptor beta chains drawn from one sample of a study of beta chain features in type 1 diabetes. Assay: immunoSEQ multiplex PCR; the TCRdb copy retains only in-frame clones and omits some. The sample lists a few hundred thousand clones, roughly an eighth occurring once. The sample was naive CD4+ T cells from blood. All receptors come from a man aged 30-40 years with type 1 diabetes. Both conserved end residues are part of each CDR3. Fields, in order: D gene, clone size, J gene, V gene, CDR3 protein, CDR3 DNA. The D gene is left open where the match is weak. Part of the rows lack a size; the others show once, few, many or a class for expanded clones.

TRBD2 . TRBJ2-7 TRBV5-1 CASSSTGRAYEQYF TGCGCCAGCAGCTCTACCGGGAGGGCCTACGAGCAGTACTTC
. once TRBJ1-1 TRBV5-1 CASSLGGGVTEAFF TGCGCCAGCAGCCTCGGAGGGGGGGTGACTGAAGCTTTCTTT
TRBD2 . TRBJ2-7 TRBV11-2 CASSLAGTSGSYEQYF TGTGCCAGCAGCTTAGCCGGGACTAGCGGGAGTTACGAGCAGTACTTC
. few TRBJ1-4 TRBV27 CASSFRANEKLFF TGTGCCAGCAGTTTCAGGGCTAATGAAAAACTGTTTTTT
. . TRBJ2-3 TRBV28 CASMEVSTDTQYF TGTGCCAGCATGGAGGTGAGCACAGATACGCAGTATTTT
. . TRBJ1-2 TRBV7-9 CASSLTGGGYTF TGTGCCAGCAGCTTGACCGGCGGCGGCTACACCTTC
TRBD1 . TRBJ2-2 TRBV19 CASSLGQGNTGELFF TGTGCCAGTAGCTTGGGACAGGGGAACACCGGGGAGCTGTTTTTT
. . TRBJ1-2 TRBV7-3 CASSPRQGLVYGYTF TGTGCCAGCAGCCCCCGTCAGGGGCTTGTCTATGGCTACACCTTC
TRBD2 . TRBJ2-3 TRBV10-3 CAIRRLAGGDTQYF TGTGCCATCAGGCGGCTAGCGGGAGGGGATACGCAGTATTTT
TRBD2 few TRBJ2-7 TRBV18 CASSPQSGSSREQYF TGTGCCAGCTCACCACAGAGCGGGAGCTCCCGCGAGCAGTACTTC
TRBD2 few TRBJ2-7 TRBV9 CASSVGTSDYEQYF TGTGCCAGCAGCGTAGGGACTAGCGACTACGAGCAGTACTTC
TRBD2 . TRBJ2-7 TRBV5-1 CASSLSPSGNYEQYF TGCGCCAGCAGCTTGAGCCCTAGCGGTAATTACGAGCAGTACTTC
. . TRBJ2-2 TRBV7-2 CASSLGGSITGELFF TGTGCCAGCAGCTTAGGAGGGAGTATTACCGGGGAGCTGTTTTTT
TRBD1 few TRBJ1-4 TRBV27 CASRTGQQNEKLFF TGTGCCAGCAGAACGGGACAGCAAAATGAAAAACTGTTTTTT
TRBD1 few TRBJ2-1 TRBV18 CASSPVGDRAKNEQFF TGTGCCAGCTCACCAGTAGGGGACAGGGCAAAGAATGAGCAGTTCTTC
. . TRBJ1-5 TRBV30 CAWSVSHLDQPQHF TGTGCCTGGAGTGTCTCACACCTCGATCAGCCCCAGCATTTT